This T cell receptor beta chain was documented in a study of cytomegalovirus exposure and HLA in healthy donors (TCRdb year 2017). Study-wide context: According to an earlier analysis of a few hundred of the donors, roughly 180 million T cells yielded roughly 110 million unique TCR beta sequences and 250 to 350 Gb of sequence data. Class I and class II HLA loci were covered by the typing at four-digit resolution. Donor age, sex, ethnicity and CMV serostatus were collected together with the repertoire data. Because of strong linkage in the cohort, a few DR-DQ haplotypes were treated as single units for association and clustering. Besides the first cohort of around 700 subjects, a separate validation cohort made up of over 100 different subjects was used. Of the roughly 410 genotyped donors, more than 75% were placed in the genetic ancestry cluster associated with self-reported Caucasian donors. To decide whether each TCR beta V gene segment behaved as functional or pseudogenic, an earlier analysis of approximately 590 of the donors relied on high-throughput TCR beta sequencing. An early release that covered about 600 HLA-typed donors contained about 300 gigabases of sequencing data and about 84 million unique TCR sequences. The study combined high-throughput TCR immunosequencing, statistical association of individual TCRs with disease status, and machine learning to predict cytomegalovirus infection status. Among about 400 genotyped donors of the cohort, an average of about 240,000 unique TCR beta nucleotide sequences was sequenced per donor, of which about 18% were non-productive. In a later analysis, previously published TCR beta repertoires from 550 to 750 donors were re-analyzed and high-resolution HLA genotyping was added so that TCR occurrence patterns could be studied. The study used immunosequencing to profile the T cell repertoires of about 670 subjects and linked those repertoires to cytomegalovirus serostatus. Rather than drawing on any new phenotypic data, the later analysis identified candidate immune exposures from TCR beta sequences and the way those sequences occurred across donors. Typing coverage varied by locus: about 620-630 donors for A, B, C, DRB1 and DQB1; more than 500 for DQA1; about 600 for DPA1; about 450 for DPB1. Every discovery cohort repertoire had been produced on one sequencing platform. Genome-wide SNP genotypes for about three fifths of the 666 donors were used in a later genetic analysis, which treated that subset as a discovery cohort. The study was designed to test whether signatures of past pathogen exposure could be identified by cataloging public T cell receptors. The investigation overall reported the following: Most TCR sequences were observed very rarely across donors, whereas some public TCRs were present in many individuals. Correlated functional status among segregating V segments might reflect linkage disequilibrium, but an unknown experimental factor could not be ruled out. A later analysis found that most CMV-associated TCR beta chains appeared HLA-restricted, with HLA associations seemingly driven largely by CMV exposure. A later analysis found that TCR association rates varied across HLA loci, with DRB1 alleles showing the most associated TCRs and HLA-C alleles the fewest. Cytomegalovirus status was reported to be diagnosed by the classifier with high specificity and sensitivity in both the original and validation cohorts. HLA typing was unavailable for some donors at each locus, so association tests used only the typed subset. A later genetic analysis associated a missense DCLRE1C variant with V-gene and J-gene trimming of TCR beta chains, and an independent cohort replicated the association. A further reported finding was that TCR beta sequences accurately predicted the HLA-A and HLA-B alleles for most subjects in the first cohort. The earlier analysis of 450 to 700 of the donors excluded some 15 rarely observed V segments, including chromosome 9 orphons, because counts were too low. A later analysis found that HLA-associated TCR beta chains were more clonally expanded and had lower generation probabilities than equally common non-associated chains. The 87-base-pair reads could not distinguish some IMGT-functional V segments, including TRBV6-2 and TRBV6-3, so those segments were excluded. A group of highly shared sequence variants was considered likely to be a technical artifact of the sequencing pipeline. A few of the identified cytomegalovirus-associated TCR beta chains were confirmed in vitro to be specific for cytomegalovirus antigens. CMV serostatus was the only immune exposure information available for the cohort. Strong co-occurrence of HLA alleles, especially DR and DQ, made assigning TCR associations to individual alleles difficult. In this cohort, only TCR beta chains were sequenced, and detectable features were limited by the absence of alpha or paired-chain data. Roughly uniform sequencing depth across donors was assumed in presence/absence analyses, although this assumption may not hold. In a later analysis, 15,000 to 20,000 TCR beta sequences were associated with specific HLA alleles at a false discovery rate of 0.05. The study gave a list of more than 150 TCR beta chains associated with cytomegalovirus. In a later genetic analysis, fewer N-insertions in productive TCRs were reported among donors in an Asian-associated ancestry cluster than the roughly 670-donor mean. The authors suggested that the approach could potentially be generalized to other disease states and immunological phenotypes. In a later analysis, several top co-occurrence clusters were reported to appear linked to parvovirus B19, influenza, CMV and Epstein-Barr virus. In an earlier analysis of some 540 of the donors, most TCR beta V segments appeared in productive rearrangements about 90% or about 30% of the time, broadly matching IMGT annotations.

In total, fewer than 750 healthy bone marrow donors made up the cohort. At the time of sampling, all cohort members were nominally healthy, though unrecorded immune exposures were likely present. The donor was CMV seronegative and belonged to the group of around 350 seronegative cohort members. A peripheral blood sample was provided by each donor, and peripheral blood mononuclear cells were used for TCR beta sequencing. The Qiagen DNeasy Blood Extraction Kit was used to extract genomic DNA from the blood cell samples. The CDR3 goes from the cysteine to the phenylalanine over 12 residues. The retained sequence is limited to the CDR3, 36 bases, with the frame set at the first base. From the germline V gene (reference sequence), CDR1 is LNHDA and CDR2 is SQIVND. V drops 8 bases and J drops 2 bases, leaving 7 bases in between. In regard to this clone: Its recognized antigen is unknown.

Libraries were made using the immunoSEQ multiplex PCR assay. The multiplex PCR relied on a mix of 60 forward primers for TCR Vbeta segments and 13 reverse primers for TCR Jbeta segments. Amplification of the CDR3 region of rearranged TCR beta genes was performed with a multiplex PCR assay on genomic DNA. Amplified TCR beta libraries were sequenced as 87-base-pair reads on the Illumina HiSeq System. In the authors' own workflow: A later analysis tallied around 80 million unique TCR beta chains across the 610 or so repertoires, and approximately 12 million of those chains were shared by two or more donors. A nearest-neighbor algorithm error-corrected the raw reads and collapsed the reads into unique sequences, merging closely related sequences to remove PCR and sequencing errors. V, D and J gene segments were assigned by aligning CDR3 sequences to IMGT reference sequences. For a sequence to be retained, at least a six-nucleotide match to both a V gene segment and a J gene segment was required. Rearrangements were classified as productive when the CDR3 lacked stop codons and remained in frame with V and J, and all other rearrangements were classified as non-productive. CDR3 was defined according to IMGT convention as the region running from the second conserved V-encoded cysteine to the conserved J-encoded phenylalanine. Sequences without an unambiguous match to a single V gene segment were excluded from the earlier analysis of 500 to 700 of the donors. In an earlier analysis of 587 of the donors, V segments were called functional above 56.7% productive rearrangements and were called segregating when the between-donor standard deviation exceeded 5%. A statistical classification framework was built for diagnosing cytomegalovirus status from the catalog of TCR beta chain sequences. In a later analysis, TCR nucleotide sequences were compared against IMGT/GENE-DB human TR gene sequences so that V and J genes could be assigned. Using the TCRdist pipeline, a later analysis assigned CDR3 sequences along with most-parsimonious VDJ recombination scenarios. In a later analysis, every TCR beta chain was defined by the combination of its CDR3 amino acid sequence and its V-gene family, and reads without a unique V-gene family were dropped. As a way to deal with suspected cross-contamination and a sequencing artifact, a later analysis dropped more than 500 nucleotide sequences that were highly shared and had low generation probability. For each public chain, a later analysis derived a clonal expansion index from normalized ranks of inferred template counts within each repertoire. In a later analysis, generation probabilities were computed with a VDJ recombination model fitted to out-of-frame rearrangements, and the resulting probabilities were checked against IGoR. Hypergeometric tests were used in a later analysis to score TCR-TCR, TCR-HLA and TCR-CMV co-occurrence, with a repertoire-size bias correction applied to the TCR pairs. To estimate false discovery rates, a later analysis permuted the HLA or CMV assignments 20 times. In a later analysis, co-occurring TCRs were grouped using DBSCAN, and TCRdist sequence similarity was added for clustering within HLA-allele-positive subsets. For co-occurrence clustering, repertoires with fewer than 30,000 or more than 120,000 public chains were excluded, along with about five repertoires with anomalous nucleotide sharing. The clones in this table, taken by TCRdb from immuneACCESS, are in-frame only. Not every clone is retained; where verified, under half of the shortfall comes from an unresolved V gene, and the cause of the rest is unknown. That table is the source of V, J and clone size, and D and trimming were worked out from the DNA. Per the sample table, the count is around 150,000 clones. The ten biggest clones cover 1.3% of the sample.

Source material: PBMCs. The origin of this receptor is a woman aged 60-75 years in good health and CMV-seronegative. The chain uses TRBV19 and TRBJ1-3, with the identity of the D gene unclear. The nucleotide sequence reads TGTGCCAGTCAGTCGCCTGGAAACACCATATATTTT. This translates into CASQSPGNTIYF.